This TCR beta chain emerged from a study of T cell responses to AZD1222 COVID-19 vaccine. Here immunoSEQ multiplex PCR was the method, and the copy in TCRdb shows in-frame clones only, minus some. The sample gives over 60,000 clones, around 86% of which show up once; nearly 25% is in the top ten. Details on this clone: No antigen is known for it.

Study-level points and caveats: CD4 TCRs covered the whole spike, strongest at regions 160-218 and 743-854. Repertoire sampling occurred only after the peak T cell response. Donors were chiefly white British, with a greater number of females, and clonal diversity was perhaps underestimated.

Sequences were derived from peripheral blood, sampled on day 0 of AZD1222 vaccination. The source of this sequence is an adult in good health.

CDR3: CAWTAGTHNYGYTF. The CDR3 bases are TGTGCCTGGACCGCCGGGACACATAACTATGGCTACACCTTC. The rearrangement uses TRBV30 and TRBJ1-2; tentatively, D is TRBD1 (6 bases). Trimming cost V 4 bases and J 1 base, with 13 bases left between them. This CDR3 region has 14 residues. CDR1 GTSNPN and CDR2 SVGIG come from the germline V gene (reference sequence).